The subject of this entry is one T cell receptor beta chain. One junction end disagrees with the germline gene, perhaps due to a read error. The second PCR ran about 6 to 12 cycles with a sample-barcoded 5' primer and J-beta primers. From the 5' RACE reads, TCRdb called clonotypes with MiXCR, one entry per CDR3 protein. The sample lists 800,000 to 950,000 distinct CDR3 sequences, around 48% occurring once. This record belongs to a study of blood T cells in healthy people across ages. The V gene's germline CDR1 is SEHNR and CDR2 FQNEAQ (reference sequence). The CDR3 has 15 amino acids. The sample was blood. The chain uses TRBV7-9 and TRBJ2-1; D is uncertain. This TCR derives from a man between 25 and 39 years old in good health. Here the CDR3 DNA reads TGTGCCGGCAGCCCCCGGCCAATCTCCTACAATGAGCAGTTCTTC. Protein product: CAGSPRPISYNEQFF. The full variable domain, completed using reference TRBV7-9 and TRBJ2-1, is DTGVSQNPRHKITKRGQNVTFRCDPISEHNRLYWYRQTLGQGPEFLTYFQNEAQLEKSRLLSDRFSAERPKGSFSTLEIQRTEQGDSAMYLCAGSPRPISYNEQFFGPGTRLTVL.